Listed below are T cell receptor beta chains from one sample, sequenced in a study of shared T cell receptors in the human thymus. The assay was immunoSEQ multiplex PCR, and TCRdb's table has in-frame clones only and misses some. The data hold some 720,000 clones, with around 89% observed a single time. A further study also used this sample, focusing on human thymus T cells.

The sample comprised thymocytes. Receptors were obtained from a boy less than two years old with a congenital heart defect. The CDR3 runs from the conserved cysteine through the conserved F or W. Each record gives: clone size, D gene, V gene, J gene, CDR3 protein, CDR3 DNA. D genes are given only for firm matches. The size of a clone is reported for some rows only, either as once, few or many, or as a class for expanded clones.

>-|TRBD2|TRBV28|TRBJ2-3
CASSFKGLAGEGASTDTQYF
TGTGCCAGCAGTTTTAAAGGACTAGCGGGAGAGGGGGCAAGCACAGATACGCAGTATTTT
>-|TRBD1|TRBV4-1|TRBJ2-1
CASSQDKGQGPYNEQFF
TGCGCCAGCAGCCAAGATAAGGGACAGGGACCTTACAATGAGCAGTTCTTC
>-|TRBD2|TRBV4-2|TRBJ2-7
CASSHPSGYEQYF
TGTGCCAGCAGCCACCCTAGCGGCTACGAGCAGTACTTC
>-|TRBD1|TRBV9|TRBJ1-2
CASSGGGTGVRYGYTF
TGTGCCAGCAGCGGTGGGGGGACAGGGGTTCGCTATGGCTACACCTTC
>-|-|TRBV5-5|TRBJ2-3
CASSQEARGDTQYF
TGTGCCAGCTCGCAGGAGGCCAGGGGAGATACGCAGTATTTT
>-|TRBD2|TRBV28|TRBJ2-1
CASSLARQGIAGNKQFF
TGTGCCAGCAGTTTGGCCCGTCAGGGGATAGCGGGAAATAAGCAGTTCTTC
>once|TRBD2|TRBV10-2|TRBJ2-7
CASSEHPSGASGRKYEQYF
TGCGCCAGCAGTGAGCACCCCTCCGGGGCTAGCGGGAGAAAGTACGAGCAGTACTTC
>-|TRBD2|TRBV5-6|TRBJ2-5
CASSPSSGRIGETQYF
TGTGCCAGCAGCCCGTCTAGCGGGAGGATTGGGGAGACCCAGTACTTC
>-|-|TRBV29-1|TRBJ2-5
CSVGMRPQETQYF
TGCAGCGTTGGCATGCGCCCCCAAGAGACCCAGTACTTC
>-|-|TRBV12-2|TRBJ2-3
CASRLTSSGTDTQYF
TGTGCAAGTCGCTTAACTAGTAGCGGGACAGATACGCAGTATTTT
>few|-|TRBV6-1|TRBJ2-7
CASRPAGSYEQYF
TGTGCCAGCAGGCCCGCGGGCTCCTACGAGCAGTACTTC